The clone carrying this T cell receptor (beta chain) showed up just once. Through a sample-barcoded 5' primer and a J-beta primer mix, a second PCR was run for roughly 6 to 11 cycles. TCRdb re-analysed the 5' RACE reads in MiXCR, keeping a single row per CDR3 protein. The sample lists over a million distinct CDR3 sequences, almost 60% occurring once. These data are taken from a study of blood T cells in healthy people across ages. The CDR3 length is 15 residues. Germline values: CDR1 MGHRA, CDR2 YSYEKL. V gave up 0 bases and J gave up 1 base, with 10 bases separating them. Sequenced: blood. The chain recombines TRBV4-1 with TRBJ2-7; possibly TRBD2 for D (6 bases). The sequence was collected from a man aged 18 to 35 in good health. CDR3 sequence: CASSQDRTKSYEQYF. DNA for the CDR3: TGCGCCAGCAGCCAAGACAGGACTAAGTCCTACGAGCAGTACTTC.